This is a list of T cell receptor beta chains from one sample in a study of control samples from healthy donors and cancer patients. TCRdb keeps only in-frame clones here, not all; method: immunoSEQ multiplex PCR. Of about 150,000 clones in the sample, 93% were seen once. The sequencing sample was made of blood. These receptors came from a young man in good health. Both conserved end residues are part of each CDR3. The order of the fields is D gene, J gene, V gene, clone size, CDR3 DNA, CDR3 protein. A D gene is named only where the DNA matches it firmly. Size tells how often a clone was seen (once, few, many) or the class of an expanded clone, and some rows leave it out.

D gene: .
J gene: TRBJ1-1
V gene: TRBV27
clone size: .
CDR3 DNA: TGTGCCAGCAGTTTATTCAGAGGAACTGAAGCTTTCTTT
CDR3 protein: CASSLFRGTEAFF

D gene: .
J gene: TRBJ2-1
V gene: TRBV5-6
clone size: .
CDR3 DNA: TGTGCCAGCAGCTTGGAAGGGCAGCAGTTCTTC
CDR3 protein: CASSLEGQQFF

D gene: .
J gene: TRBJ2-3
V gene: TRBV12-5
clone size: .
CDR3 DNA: TGTGCTAGTGGTCCTCCCGGTCCGACAGATACGCAGTATTTT
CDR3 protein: CASGPPGPTDTQYF

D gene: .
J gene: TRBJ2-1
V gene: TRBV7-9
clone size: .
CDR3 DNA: TGTGCCAGCAGCCGCCCTTTAGACGAGCAGTTCTTC
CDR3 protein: CASSRPLDEQFF

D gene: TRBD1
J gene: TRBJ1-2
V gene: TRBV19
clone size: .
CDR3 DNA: TGTGCCAGTAGTATGGGGACAGGACCCTATGGCTACACCTTC
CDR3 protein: CASSMGTGPYGYTF

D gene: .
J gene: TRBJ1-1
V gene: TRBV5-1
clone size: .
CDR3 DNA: TGCGCCAGCAGTCTTGACACTGAAGCTTTCTTT
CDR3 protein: CASSLDTEAFF

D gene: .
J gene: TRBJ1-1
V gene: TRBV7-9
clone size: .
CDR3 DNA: TGTGCCAGCAGCCAGCGGGGAGACACTGAAGCTTTCTTT
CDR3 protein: CASSQRGDTEAFF

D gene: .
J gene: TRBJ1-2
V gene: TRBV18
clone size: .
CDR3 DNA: TGTGCCAGCTCACCACAAGGAATGGATTATGGCTACACCTTC
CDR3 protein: CASSPQGMDYGYTF

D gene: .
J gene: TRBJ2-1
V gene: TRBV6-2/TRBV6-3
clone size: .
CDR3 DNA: TGTGCCAGCAGTTCATCTAGCGTATACAATGAGCAGTTCTTC
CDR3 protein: CASSSSSVYNEQFF

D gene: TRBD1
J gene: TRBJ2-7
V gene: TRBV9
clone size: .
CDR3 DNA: TGTGCCAGCAGCGGGGGACAGGCGAGCTCCTACGAGCAGTACTTC
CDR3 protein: CASSGGQASSYEQYF

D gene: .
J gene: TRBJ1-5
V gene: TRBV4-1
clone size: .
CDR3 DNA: TGCGCCAGCAGCCAAGATTTCGCAGGCTCTCAGCCCCAGCATTTT
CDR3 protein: CASSQDFAGSQPQHF

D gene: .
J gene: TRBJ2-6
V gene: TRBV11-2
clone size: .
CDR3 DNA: TGTGCCAGCAGCTTCCGACGCTCCTCTGGGGCCAACGTCCTGACTTTC
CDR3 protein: CASSFRRSSGANVLTF

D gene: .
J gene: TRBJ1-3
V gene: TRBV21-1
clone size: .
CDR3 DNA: TGTGCCAGCCGGACAGGCTCTGGAAACACCATATATTTT
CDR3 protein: CASRTGSGNTIYF

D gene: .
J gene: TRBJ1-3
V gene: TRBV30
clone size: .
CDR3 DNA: TGTGCCTCCCCGGGGGGCAAGGACGGAAACACCATATATTTT
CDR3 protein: CASPGGKDGNTIYF

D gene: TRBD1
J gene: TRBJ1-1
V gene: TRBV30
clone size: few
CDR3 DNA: TGTGCCTGGAGGGTAAAACTGCCGGGACAGGGGGAGGTTAACACTGAAGCTTTCTTT
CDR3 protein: CAWRVKLPGQGEVNTEAFF

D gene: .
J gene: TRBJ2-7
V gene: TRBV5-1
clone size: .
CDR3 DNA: TGCGCCAGCGGTCTAGGGGACGGGAGAGTGAACGAGCAGTACTTC
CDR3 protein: CASGLGDGRVNEQYF

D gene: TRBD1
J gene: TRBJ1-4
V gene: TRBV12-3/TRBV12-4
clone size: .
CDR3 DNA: TGTGCCAGCGCTGAACAGGGGGTGGAAAAACTGTTTTTT
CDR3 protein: CASAEQGVEKLFF

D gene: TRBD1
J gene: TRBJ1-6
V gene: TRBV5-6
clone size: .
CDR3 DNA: TGTGCCAGCAGCCGGCGGACAGGGTTGACACCCCTCCACTTT
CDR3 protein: CASSRRTGLTPLHF

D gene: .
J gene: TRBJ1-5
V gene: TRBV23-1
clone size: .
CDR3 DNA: TGCGCCAGCAGTCATTGTATGGAGTTTTGGAGCAATCAGCCCCAGCATTTT
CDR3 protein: CASSHCMEFWSNQPQHF

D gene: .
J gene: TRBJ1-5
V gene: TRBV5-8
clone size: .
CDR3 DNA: TGTGCCAGCAGCCTGAGACAGGTAGTACTGCCCCAGCATTTT
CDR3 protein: CASSLRQVVLPQHF

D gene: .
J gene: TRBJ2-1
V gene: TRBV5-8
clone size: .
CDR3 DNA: TGTGCCAGCAGCTCAAGGTCTGAGGGGGAGCAGTTCTTC
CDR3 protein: CASSSRSEGEQFF

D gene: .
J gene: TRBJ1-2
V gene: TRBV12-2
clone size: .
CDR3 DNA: TGTGCAAGTCGCTTATACCCCTATGGCTACACCTTC
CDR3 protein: CASRLYPYGYTF

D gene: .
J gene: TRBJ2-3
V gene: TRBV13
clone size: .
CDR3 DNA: TGTGCCAGCAGCCCTACAGCCCAGGGCCCCACAGATACGCAGTATTTT
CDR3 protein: CASSPTAQGPTDTQYF

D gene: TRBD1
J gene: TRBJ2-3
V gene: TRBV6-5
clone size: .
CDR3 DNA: TGTGCCAGCAGGAGACAGGGGATGAGTGATACGCAGTATTTT
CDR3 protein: CASRRQGMSDTQYF

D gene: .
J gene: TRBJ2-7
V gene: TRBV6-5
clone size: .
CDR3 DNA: TGTGCCACCCAGACGGCCTACGAGCAGTACTTC
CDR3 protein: CATQTAYEQYF

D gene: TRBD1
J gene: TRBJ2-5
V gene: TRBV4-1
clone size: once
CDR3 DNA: TGCGCCAGCAGCCAAGCCGGGACAGGGGAAGAGACCCAGTACTTC
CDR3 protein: CASSQAGTGEETQYF

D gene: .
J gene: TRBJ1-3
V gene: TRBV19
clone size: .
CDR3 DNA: TGTGCCAGTACACGGGTCTCCTCTGGAAACACCATATATTTT
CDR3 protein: CASTRVSSGNTIYF

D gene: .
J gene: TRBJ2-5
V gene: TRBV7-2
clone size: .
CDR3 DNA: TGTGCCAGCAGCCGCGGGCCAAATCAAAGTAAAGAGACCCAGTACTTC
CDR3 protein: CASSRGPNQSKETQYF

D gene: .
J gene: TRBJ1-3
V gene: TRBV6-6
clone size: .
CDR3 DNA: TGTGCCACCTGGACTGGAAACACCATATATTTT
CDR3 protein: CATWTGNTIYF

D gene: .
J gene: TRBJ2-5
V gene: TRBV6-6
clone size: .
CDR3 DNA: TGTGCCAGCAGTTCGCCCAGGGGTTTCGTGGAGACCCAGTACTTC
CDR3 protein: CASSSPRGFVETQYF

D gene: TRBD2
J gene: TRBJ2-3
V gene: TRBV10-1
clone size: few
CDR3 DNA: TGCGCCAGCAGTGACCCTATAGCGGGGGGGAACACAGATACGCAGTATTTT
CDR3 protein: CASSDPIAGGNTDTQYF

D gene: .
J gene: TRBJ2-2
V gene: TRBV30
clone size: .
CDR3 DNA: TGTGCCTGGAGCTCCATTTGGACCGGGGAGCTGTTTTTT
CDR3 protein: CAWSSIWTGELFF

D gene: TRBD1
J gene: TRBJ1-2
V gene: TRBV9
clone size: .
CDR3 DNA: TGTGCCAGCAGCGCGCAATCCACAGGGGGCCATGGCTACACCTTC
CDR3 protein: CASSAQSTGGHGYTF

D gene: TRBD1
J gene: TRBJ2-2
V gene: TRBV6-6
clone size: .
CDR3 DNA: TGTGCCGCCCTATCATCCCCAGGGGGCACCGCCGGGGAGCTGTTTTTT
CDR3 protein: CAALSSPGGTAGELFF

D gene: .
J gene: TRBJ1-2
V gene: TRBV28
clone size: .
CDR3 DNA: TGTGCCAGCAGTCTCCTCGGAGCTAACTATGGCTACACCTTC
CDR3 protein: CASSLLGANYGYTF

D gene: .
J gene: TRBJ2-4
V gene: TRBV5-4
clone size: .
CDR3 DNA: TGTGCCAGCAGCTCCTCCTTCCTCGGGAGCGGGAACATTCAGTACTTC
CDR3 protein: CASSSSFLGSGNIQYF

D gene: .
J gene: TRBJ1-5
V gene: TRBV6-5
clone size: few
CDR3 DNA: TGTGCCAGCAGTTACTCGGGAAGCAATCAGCCCCAGCATTTT
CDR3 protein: CASSYSGSNQPQHF

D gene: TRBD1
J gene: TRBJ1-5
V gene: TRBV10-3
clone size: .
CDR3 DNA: TGTGCCATCAGTGAGTCAGGGGGCAGTCAGCCCCAGCATTTT
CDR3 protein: CAISESGGSQPQHF

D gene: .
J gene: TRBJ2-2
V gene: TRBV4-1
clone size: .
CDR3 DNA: TGCGCCAGCAGCCTCAGGGGAGGGGACACCGGGGAGCTGTTTTTT
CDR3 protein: CASSLRGGDTGELFF

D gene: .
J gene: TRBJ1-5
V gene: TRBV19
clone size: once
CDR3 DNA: TGTGCCAGTAGTATAGATCAGGGTCTTCCCGGTCAGCCCCAGCATTTT
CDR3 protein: CASSIDQGLPGQPQHF

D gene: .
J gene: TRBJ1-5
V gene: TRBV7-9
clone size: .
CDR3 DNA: TGTGCCAGCAGCGGCCCCCTTAGCAATCAGCCCCAGCATTTT
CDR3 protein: CASSGPLSNQPQHF

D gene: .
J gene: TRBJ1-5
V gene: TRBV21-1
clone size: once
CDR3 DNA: TGTGCCAGCAATCCGGTCCCCCCTGGGGGCAATCAGCCCCAGCATTTT
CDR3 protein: CASNPVPPGGNQPQHF

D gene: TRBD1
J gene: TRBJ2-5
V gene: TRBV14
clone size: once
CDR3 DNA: TGTGCCAGCAGCCACCTCACCAGGGGGCCGGAGACCCAGTACTTC
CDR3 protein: CASSHLTRGPETQYF

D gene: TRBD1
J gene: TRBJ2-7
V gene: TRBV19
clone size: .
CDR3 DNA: TGTGCCAGTAGTACGGACAGGGGGAGCTACGAGCAGTACTTC
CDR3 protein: CASSTDRGSYEQYF

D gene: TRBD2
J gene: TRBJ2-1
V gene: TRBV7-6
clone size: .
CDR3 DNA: TGTGCCAGCAGCCCAGAATGGACTAGCGGGAGTAATGAGCAGTTCTTC
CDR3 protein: CASSPEWTSGSNEQFF

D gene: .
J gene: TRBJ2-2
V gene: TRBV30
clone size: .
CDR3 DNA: TGTGCCTGTATCAGGGCGGCCGGGGAGCTGTTTTTT
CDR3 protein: CACIRAAGELFF

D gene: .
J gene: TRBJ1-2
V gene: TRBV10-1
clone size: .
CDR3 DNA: TGCGCCAGCATTACCGGGGACTATGGCTACACCTTC
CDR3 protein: CASITGDYGYTF

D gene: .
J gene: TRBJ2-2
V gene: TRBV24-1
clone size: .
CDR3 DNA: TGTGCCACCTATCCCGGGGAGCTGTTTTTT
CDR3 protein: CATYPGELFF

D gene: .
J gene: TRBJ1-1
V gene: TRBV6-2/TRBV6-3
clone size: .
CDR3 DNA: TGTGCCAGCAGTCTTCCCGACTTGGGTGAAGCTTTCTTT
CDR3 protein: CASSLPDLGEAFF

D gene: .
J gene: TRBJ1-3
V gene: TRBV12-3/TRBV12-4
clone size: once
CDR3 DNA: TGTGCCAGCAAGAGGGGACTGGGAAACACCATATATTTT
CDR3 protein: CASKRGLGNTIYF

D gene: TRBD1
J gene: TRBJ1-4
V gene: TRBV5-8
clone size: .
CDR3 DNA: TGTGCCAGCAGCTTGGGGACAGGCACTAATGAAAAACTGTTTTTT
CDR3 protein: CASSLGTGTNEKLFF

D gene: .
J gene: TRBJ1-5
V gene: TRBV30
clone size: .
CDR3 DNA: TGTGCCTGGAGTGTAGGGGGTAATGATCAGCCCCAGCATTTT
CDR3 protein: CAWSVGGNDQPQHF

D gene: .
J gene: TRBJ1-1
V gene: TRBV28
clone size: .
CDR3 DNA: TGTGCCAGCAGCCTCGTTCAACCGAACACTGAAGCTTTCTTT
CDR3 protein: CASSLVQPNTEAFF